What follows are 7 T cell receptor beta chains derived from one specimen sequenced in a study of blood T cell repertoires in COVID-19. Data came from immunoSEQ multiplex PCR; TCRdb stores just in-frame clones and leaves some out. The sample lists 400,000 or so clones; approximately 90% were seen once. The sample was PBMCs or T cells enriched from blood (not recorded which). The receptors derive from a young man who had recovered from COVID-19.

The chain has TRBV27 and TRBJ2-1; 10 nucleotides line up with TRBD1. The CDR3 is 16 residues long. V trimming: 4 bases; J trimming: 8 bases; junction bases outside the gene matches: 11. The germline V gene encodes CDR1 MNHEY and CDR2 SMNVEV (reference sequence). For the CDR3, the DNA is TGTGCCAGCAGTTGGTTCGGGGACAGGGGTCCCGATGAGCAGTTCTTC. Protein: CASSWFGDRGPDEQFF.

The gene calls are TRBV12-3 or TRBV12-4 and TRBJ1-5; D is undetermined. Trimming shortened V by 4 bases and J by 4 bases, and 5 bases separated the two germline ends. CDR3 length: 12 amino acids. CDR3 sequence (DNA): TGTGCCAGCAGTTCCTATAATCAGCCCCAGCATTTT. Translating gives CASSSYNQPQHF.

V usage is TRBV7-2 and J usage is TRBJ1-1; a weak D match, TRBD1 (5 bases). In germline, CDR1 is SGHTA, CDR2 FQGNSA. CDR3 size: 15 residues. V lost 2 bases and J lost 0, with 10 bases in between. CDR3: CASSLSRTMNTEAFF. The CDR3, as DNA: TGTGCCAGCAGCTTATCCAGGACAATGAACACTGAAGCTTTCTTT. Variable domain in full (rest from reference TRBV7-2 and TRBJ1-1): GAGVSQSPSNKVTEKGKDVELRCDPISGHTALYWYRQSLGQGLEFLIYFQGNSAPDKSGLPSDRFSAERTGGSVSTLTIQRTQQEDSAVYLCASSLSRTMNTEAFFGQGTRLTVV.

The rearrangement uses TRBV5-1 and TRBJ2-3; 7 bases match TRBD2. CDR3 length: 16 residues. CDR1 SGHRS and CDR2 YFSETQ come from the germline V gene. V was pared by 4 bases and J by 3 bases, with 11 bases of the junction left unmatched. The CDR3 DNA sequence: TGCGCCAGCAGCCAGCTCCGGGACTACTCGACAGATACGCAGTATTTT. Protein: CASSQLRDYSTDTQYF. The full variable domain, in which reference TRBV5-1 and TRBJ2-3 provide the parts outside the CDR3, is KAGVTQTPRYLIKTRGQQVTLSCSPISGHRSVSWYQQTPGQGLQFLFEYFSETQRNKGNFPGRFSGRQFSNSRSEMNVSTLELGDSALYLCASSQLRDYSTDTQYFGPGTRLTVL.

This clone was recorded only once. The chain has TRBV6-5 and TRBJ1-6, with D hard to call. Between the trimmed V and J ends, which lost 0 bases and 13 bases, there was a span of 16 bases. Per the germline V gene, CDR1 is MNHEY and CDR2 is SVGAGI. The CDR3 extends over 15 amino acids. The CDR3: CASSYSGHSRSPLHF. CDR3 coding DNA: TGTGCCAGCAGTTACTCAGGCCACTCTAGGAGTCCCCTCCACTTT.

V and J are TRBV3-1 (or the pseudogene TRBV3-2) and TRBJ2-7; the match to TRBD1 covers 10 bases. With 2 bases clipped from V and 4 bases from J, the junction kept 5 bases outside the gene matches. The CDR3 spans 15 residues. Germline V gene sequence: CDR1 LGHDT, CDR2 YNNKEL (reference sequence). The CDR3, as DNA: TGTGCCAGCAGCCAACCCGGACAGGGGGGATACGAGCAGTACTTC. It encodes CASSQPGQGGYEQYF.

This rearrangement joins TRBV4-1 to TRBJ1-6, with a tentative D call TRBD1 (5 bases). V lost 1 base, J lost 7 bases, and 11 bases lay in between. This CDR3 spans 15 amino acids. Germline V gives CDR1 MGHRA, CDR2 YSYEKL. The CDR3 bases are TGCGCCAGCAGCCAAGGTCAGGGAGGGAATTCACCCCTCCACTTT. It encodes CASSQGQGGNSPLHF.